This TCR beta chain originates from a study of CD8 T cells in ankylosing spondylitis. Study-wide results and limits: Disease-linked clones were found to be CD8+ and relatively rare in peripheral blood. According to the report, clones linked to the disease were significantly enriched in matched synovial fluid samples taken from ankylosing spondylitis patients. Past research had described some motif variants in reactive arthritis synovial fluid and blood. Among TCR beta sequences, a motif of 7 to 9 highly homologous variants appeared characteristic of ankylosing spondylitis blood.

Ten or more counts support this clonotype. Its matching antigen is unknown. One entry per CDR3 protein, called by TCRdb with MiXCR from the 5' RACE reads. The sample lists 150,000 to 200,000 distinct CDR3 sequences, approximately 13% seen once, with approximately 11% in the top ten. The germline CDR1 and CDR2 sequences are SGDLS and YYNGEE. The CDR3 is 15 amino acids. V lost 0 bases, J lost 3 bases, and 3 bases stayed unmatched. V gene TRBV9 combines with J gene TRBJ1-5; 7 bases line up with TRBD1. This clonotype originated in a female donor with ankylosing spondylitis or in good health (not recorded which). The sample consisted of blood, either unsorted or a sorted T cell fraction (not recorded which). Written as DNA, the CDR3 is TGTGCCAGCAGCGTAGGGGACAGTTCCAATCAGCCCCAGCATTTT. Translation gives CASSVGDSSNQPQHF.